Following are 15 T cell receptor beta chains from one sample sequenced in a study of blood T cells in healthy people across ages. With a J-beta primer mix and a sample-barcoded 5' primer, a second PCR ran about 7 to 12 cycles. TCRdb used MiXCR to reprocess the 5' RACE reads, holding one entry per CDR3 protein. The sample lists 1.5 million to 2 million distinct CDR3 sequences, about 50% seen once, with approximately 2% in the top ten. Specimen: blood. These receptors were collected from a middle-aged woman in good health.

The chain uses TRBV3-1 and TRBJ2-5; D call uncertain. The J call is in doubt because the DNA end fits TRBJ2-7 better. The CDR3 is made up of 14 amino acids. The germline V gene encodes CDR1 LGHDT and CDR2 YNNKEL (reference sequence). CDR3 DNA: TGTGCCAGCAGCTCCCAACCTGGGTCCTACGAGCAGTACTTC. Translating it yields CASSSQPGSYEQYF.

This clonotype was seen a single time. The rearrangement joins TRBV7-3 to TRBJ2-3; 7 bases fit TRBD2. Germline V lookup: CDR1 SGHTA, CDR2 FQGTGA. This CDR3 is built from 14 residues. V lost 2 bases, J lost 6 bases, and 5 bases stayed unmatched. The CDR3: CASSLGLGVDTQYF. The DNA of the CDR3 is TGTGCCAGCAGCTTAGGACTAGGAGTCGATACGCAGTATTTT.

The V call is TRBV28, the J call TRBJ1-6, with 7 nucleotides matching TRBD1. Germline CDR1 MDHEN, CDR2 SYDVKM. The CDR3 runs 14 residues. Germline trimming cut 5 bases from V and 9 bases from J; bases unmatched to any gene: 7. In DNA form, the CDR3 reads TGTGCCAGCAGTCTACCGGGACAGACTTCACCCCTCCACTTT. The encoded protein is CASSLPGQTSPLHF.

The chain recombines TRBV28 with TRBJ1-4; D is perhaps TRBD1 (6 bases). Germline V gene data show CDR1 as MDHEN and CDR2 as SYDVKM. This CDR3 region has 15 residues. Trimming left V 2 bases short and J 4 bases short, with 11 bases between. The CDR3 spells CASSLVGAVNEKLFF. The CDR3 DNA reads TGTGCCAGCAGTTTAGTGGGGGCCGTTAATGAAAAACTGTTTTTT.

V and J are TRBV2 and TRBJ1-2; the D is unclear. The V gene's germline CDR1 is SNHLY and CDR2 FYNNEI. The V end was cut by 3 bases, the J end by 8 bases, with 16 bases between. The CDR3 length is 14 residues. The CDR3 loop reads CASSDPDGLKGYTF. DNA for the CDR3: TGTGCCAGCAGTGACCCCGACGGTTTGAAGGGCTACACCTTC.

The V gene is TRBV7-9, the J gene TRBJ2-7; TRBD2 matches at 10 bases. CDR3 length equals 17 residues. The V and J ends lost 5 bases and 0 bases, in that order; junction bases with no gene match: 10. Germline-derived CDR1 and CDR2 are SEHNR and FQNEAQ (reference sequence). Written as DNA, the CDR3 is TGTGCCAGCAGCGGGGCGGGACTAGCGAGGAGCTCCTACGAGCAGTACTTC. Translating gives CASSGAGLARSSYEQYF.

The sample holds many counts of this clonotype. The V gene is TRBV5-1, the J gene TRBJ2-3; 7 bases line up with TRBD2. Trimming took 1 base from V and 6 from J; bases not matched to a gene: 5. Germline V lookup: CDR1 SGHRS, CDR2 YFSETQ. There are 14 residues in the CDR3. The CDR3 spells CASSLRGEADTQYF. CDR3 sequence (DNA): TGCGCCAGCAGCTTGCGGGGGGAGGCGGATACGCAGTATTTT.

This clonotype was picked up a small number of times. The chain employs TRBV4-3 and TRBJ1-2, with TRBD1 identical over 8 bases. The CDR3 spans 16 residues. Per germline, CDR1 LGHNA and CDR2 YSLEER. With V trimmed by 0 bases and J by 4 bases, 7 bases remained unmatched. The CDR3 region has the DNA TGCGCCAGCAGCCAAGATCAGGGGACAGGAGGCTATGGCTACACCTTC. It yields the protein CASSQDQGTGGYGYTF.

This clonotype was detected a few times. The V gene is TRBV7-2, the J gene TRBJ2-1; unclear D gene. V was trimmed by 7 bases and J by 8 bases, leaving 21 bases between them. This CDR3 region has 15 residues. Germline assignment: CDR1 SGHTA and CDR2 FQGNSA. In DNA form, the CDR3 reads TGTGCCAGCACCCCGGCTGGGGTAAAACGGGATGAGCAGTTCTTC. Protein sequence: CASTPAGVKRDEQFF.

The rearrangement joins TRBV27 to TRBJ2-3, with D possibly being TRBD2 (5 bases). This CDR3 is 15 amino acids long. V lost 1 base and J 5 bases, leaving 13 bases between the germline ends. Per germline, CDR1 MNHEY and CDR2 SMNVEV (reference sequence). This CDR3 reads CASSLLARLGDTQYF. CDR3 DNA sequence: TGTGCCAGCAGTTTATTAGCGCGGCTCGGAGATACGCAGTATTTT.

In nucleotides, the CDR3 is TGTGCCAGCATCCCGCTAAGGGCAGGGAACACTGAAGCTTTCTTT. Translating gives CASIPLRAGNTEAFF. The gene calls are TRBV6-6 and TRBJ1-1; D ambiguous. This CDR3 spans 15 amino acids. CDR1 is MNHNY, CDR2 SVGAGI, per germline (reference sequence). Trimming removed 7 bases at V and 1 base at J, with 16 bases between.

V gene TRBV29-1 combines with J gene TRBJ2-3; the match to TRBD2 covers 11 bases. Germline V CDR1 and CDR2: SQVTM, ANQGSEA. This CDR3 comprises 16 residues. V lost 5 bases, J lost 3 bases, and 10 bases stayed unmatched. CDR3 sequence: CSVLGASGGRTDTQYF. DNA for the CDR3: TGCAGCGTTCTTGGGGCTAGCGGGGGGAGAACAGATACGCAGTATTTT.

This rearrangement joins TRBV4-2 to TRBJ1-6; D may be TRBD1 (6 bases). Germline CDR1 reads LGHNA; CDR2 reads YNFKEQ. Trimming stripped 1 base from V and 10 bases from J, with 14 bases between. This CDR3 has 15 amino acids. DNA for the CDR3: TGTGCCAGCAGCCAAGTGGGGTCAGGGGAATCACCCCTCCACTTT. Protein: CASSQVGSGESPLHF.

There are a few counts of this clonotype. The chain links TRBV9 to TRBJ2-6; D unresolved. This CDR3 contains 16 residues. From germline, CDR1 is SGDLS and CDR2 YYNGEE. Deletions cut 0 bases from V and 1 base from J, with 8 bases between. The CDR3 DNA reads TGTGCCAGCAGCGTAGTATCCGGTTCTGGGGCCAACGTCCTGACTTTC. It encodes CASSVVSGSGANVLTF.

CDR3 DNA: TGTGCCAGCAGCTTAGTGGGGGTTGACTACGAGCAGTACTTC. It yields the protein CASSLVGVDYEQYF. The rearrangement uses TRBV7-9 and TRBJ2-7; D may match TRBD1 or TRBD2 (5 bases each). CDR3 length equals 14 residues. Germline V gene data show CDR1 as SEHNR and CDR2 as FQNEAQ (reference sequence). Trimming left V 1 base short and J 3 bases short, with 10 bases between.